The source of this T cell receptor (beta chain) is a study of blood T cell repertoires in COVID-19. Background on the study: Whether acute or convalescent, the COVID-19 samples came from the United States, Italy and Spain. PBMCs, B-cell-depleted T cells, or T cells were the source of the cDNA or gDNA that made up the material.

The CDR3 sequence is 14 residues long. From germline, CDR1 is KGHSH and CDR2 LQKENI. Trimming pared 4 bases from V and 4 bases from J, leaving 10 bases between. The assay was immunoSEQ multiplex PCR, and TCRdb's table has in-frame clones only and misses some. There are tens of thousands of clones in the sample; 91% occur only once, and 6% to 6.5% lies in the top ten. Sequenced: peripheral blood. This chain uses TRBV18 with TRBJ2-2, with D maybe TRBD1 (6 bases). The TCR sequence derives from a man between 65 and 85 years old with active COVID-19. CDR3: CASSRDTTTGELFF. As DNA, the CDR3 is TGTGCCAGCTCACGGGACACAACCACCGGGGAGCTGTTTTTT.